The present entry profiles one T cell receptor beta chain with its context. The antigen it binds to is not known. Sequenced using an Illumina HiSeq 2000. TCR beta cDNA libraries were prepared using 5'RACE template switching, which introduced a universal primer site and unique molecular identifiers. cDNA synthesis was primed from the TCR beta constant segment and was followed by two successive PCR amplification steps. The paper's data handling went like this. MIGEC handled demultiplexing of the reads and grouping by UMI, while MiTCR was used to assemble and quantify clonotypes. To remove erroneous sequences, TCR cDNA sequences were retained only when supported by two or more reads. The tcR package was used for downstream repertoire analysis, and clonotypes were matched across fractions by CDR3 nucleotide sequence plus V segment. VDJmatch was used to annotate antigen specificity against VDJdb, with one amino acid substitution in CDR3 permitted. Following reprocessing of the reads by TCRdb, the data hold one row per CDR3 protein sequence and no DNA is available. TCRdb, not the original authors, processed these V and J calls. This specimen's table enumerates some 110,000 distinct CDR3 sequences. In total, the top ten clones hold roughly 18% of the sample.

The data stem from a study of T cells expressing NK-cell markers (dated by TCRdb to 2019 to 2021). Regarding the study in general: In sorted CD3+CD56+NKG2C+, CD3+CD56+NKG2C- and CD3+CD56-NKG2C+ T-cell subsets from several donors, TCR beta-chain repertoires were profiled. Seven of the eight sequenced donors were HCMV-seropositive and one was HCMV-seronegative. The study sequenced eight donors, all healthy volunteers chosen at random: three men and five women. The libraries were sequenced on Illumina HiSeq 2000/2500, MiSeq or NextSeq, producing 2 x 150 bp reads.

HCMV serostatus was determined by detecting HCMV-specific IgG in serum with a commercial ELISA kit. Ficoll density gradient centrifugation was used to isolate peripheral blood mononuclear cells from blood. Overall study results and their limits: Whether the expanded NKG2C-expressing T cell clones were specific for HCMV antigens was left unclear. In a handful of donors, the dominant CD3+CD56+NKG2C+ clonotypes were among the top 10 CD8+ clonotypes and accounted for roughly 1.0-7.0% of CD8+ T cells. Those dominant clonotypes were again the most abundant among CD3+CD56-NKG2C+ cells in several donors, at about 25-60.1%.

The CDR3 spans 12 residues, from the cysteine through the phenylalanine. Only the protein sequence is given. The germline V gene sets CDR1 to SGDLS and CDR2 to YYNGEE. The sequencing input was blood T cells: a sorted CD56 or NKG2C T cell subset, CD4+ or CD8+ T cells, or bulk PBMC T cells (not recorded which). This receptor chain uses TRBV9 and TRBJ2-2. The TCR sequence derives from a woman aged 18 to 75 in good health. CDR3 protein: CASSGETRELFF.